Presented here are 24 T cell receptor beta chains from one specimen sequenced in a study of CD8+CD57+ T cells in acquired aplastic anemia. Genomic DNA acted as the template from which TCR beta VDJ combination and CDR3 sequence profiling were carried out. One entry per CDR3 protein, called by TCRdb with MiXCR from the reads. The sample contains 110,000 or so distinct CDR3 sequences, roughly 51% of which appear only once. Sequencing was carried out using sorted CD4+, CD8+, or CD8+CD57+ T cells (not recorded which) from PBMCs. The receptors come from a human donor in good health, serving as a control.

CDR3 nucleotides: TGTGCCAGCAGCAAGGGGACAGGGACTGGCTACACCTTC. Its translation is CASSKGTGTGYTF. The rearrangement joins TRBV3-1 to TRBJ1-2, with TRBD1 matching 9 bases. The CDR3 consists of 13 residues. CDR1 LGHDT and CDR2 YNNKEL come from the germline V gene (reference sequence). The ends lost 5 bases at V and 7 bases at J; junction bases unmatched: 5.

The CDR3 DNA reads TGTGCCACCAGCAGAGACAAAGGCTATGGCTACACCTTC. The encoded protein is CATSRDKGYGYTF. This chain connects TRBV15 to TRBJ1-2; the D is unclear. The CDR3 runs 13 residues. Per the germline V gene, CDR1 is LNHNV and CDR2 is YYDKDF (reference sequence). Trimming stripped 0 bases from V and 4 bases from J, with 6 bases between.

At least ten counts were recorded for this clonotype. The rearrangement uses TRBV9 and TRBJ1-1, with 8 bases matching TRBD1. Trimming at V came to 3 bases and at J to 8 bases, leaving 3 bases not matched to a gene. Per the germline V gene, CDR1 is SGDLS and CDR2 is YYNGEE. The CDR3 runs 12 residues. The CDR3 DNA reads as TGTGCCAGCAGCGGACAGGGGTCAGAAGCTTTCTTT. It codes for CASSGQGSEAFF.

The chain links TRBV4-2 to TRBJ1-1, with a weak D call TRBD1 (5 bases). The CDR3 extends over 13 amino acids. V lost 2 bases and J lost 6, with 10 bases in between. CDR1 and CDR2 (germline): LGHNA, YNFKEQ. This chain's CDR3 is CASSQTQEAEAFF. For the CDR3, the DNA is TGTGCCAGCAGCCAAACACAGGAAGCTGAAGCTTTCTTT.

This clonotype was counted ten times or more. The chain employs TRBV20-1 and TRBJ1-1, with a tentative D call TRBD1 (5 bases). Germline CDR1 is DFQATT and CDR2 is SNEGSKA (reference sequence). CDR3 length: 14 amino acids. V lost 6 bases and J 6 bases, leaving 20 bases between the germline ends. The CDR3 reads CSAHRTQGKSEAFF. CDR3 DNA sequence: TGCAGTGCCCACCGGACCCAGGGTAAATCTGAAGCTTTCTTT.

As to this clonotype: No conserved phenylalanine or tryptophan ends this CDR3, so it is likely a read error. It is unclear where the CDR3 begins or ends on the DNA, so no DNA is shown, and the CDR3 is as TCRdb lists it. V usage is TRBV10-1 and J usage is TRBJ2-1; TRBD2, the D gene given by the table, was not confirmed from the DNA. Germline CDR1 reads WNHNN; CDR2 reads SYGVQD (reference sequence). The CDR3 length equals 14 residues, ends included. The CDR3 sequence is CASSESILGGRRFL.

In regard to this clonotype: A much larger clone sits a single nucleotide away, making a read error possible. The chain carries TRBV6-5 and TRBJ1-1; D ambiguous. Trimming shortened V by 6 bases and J by 0 bases, and 11 bases separated the two germline ends. Per germline, CDR1 MNHEY and CDR2 SVGAGI. The CDR3 spans 14 residues. CDR3 loop: CASRNSEVNTEAFF. In DNA form, the CDR3 reads TGTGCCAGCAGAAACTCTGAGGTGAACACTGAAGCTTTCTTT.

This chain joins TRBV5-1 and TRBJ1-6; perhaps TRBD1 as D (5 bases). In germline, CDR1 is SGHRS, CDR2 YFSETQ. With 0 bases removed from V and 8 bases from J, the gap between germline ends came to 12 bases. The CDR3 length is 15 residues. The CDR3 sequence is CASSLDGGWDSPLHF. Written as DNA, the CDR3 is TGCGCCAGCAGCTTGGACGGGGGGTGGGATTCACCCCTCCACTTT.

This clonotype was seen at least ten times. The chain joins TRBV12-3 or TRBV12-4 to TRBJ2-2; D remains ambiguous. V dropped 3 bases and J dropped 4 bases, with 15 bases sitting between them. The CDR3 spans 16 residues. DNA for the CDR3: TGTGCCAGCAGTTTGATGGGGAATCGGATCACCGGGGAGCTGTTTTTT. This codes for CASSLMGNRITGELFF.

This clonotype was observed many times. J is TRBJ1-2 and V is TRBV4-3; possible D gene TRBD1, 6 bases. Germline V lookup: CDR1 LGHNA, CDR2 YSLEER. Deletions cut 0 bases from V and 4 bases from J, with 12 bases between. CDR3 length equals 15 residues. CDR3: CASSQENQGTYGYTF. As DNA, the CDR3 is TGCGCCAGCAGCCAAGAAAACCAGGGGACCTATGGCTACACCTTC.

At least ten counts were recorded for this clonotype. V and J are TRBV3-1 and TRBJ2-7; 8 bases align to TRBD2. Germline V gives CDR1 LGHDT, CDR2 YNNKEL (reference sequence). This CDR3 is built from 17 residues. Losses at the gene ends were 3 bases for V and 1 base for J; bases not matched to a gene: 11. CDR3 sequence: CASSQVESGGQSYEQYF. The CDR3 DNA sequence: TGTGCCAGCAGCCAGGTTGAAAGCGGGGGCCAATCCTACGAGCAGTACTTC.

This sequence joins TRBV2 and TRBJ2-7; the match to TRBD2 covers 9 bases. The germline V gene has CDR1 SNHLY and CDR2 FYNNEI. CDR3 length: 15 amino acids. The V segment lost 6 bases and the J segment 3 bases; nucleotides outside the gene matches: 9. The CDR3 nucleotides read TGTGCCAGCAGCTTTTCCGGGACTAGCAGCTACGAGCAGTACTTC. Protein: CASSFSGTSSYEQYF.

This clonotype was recorded many times. This sequence joins TRBV6-1 and TRBJ2-7, with 14 positions matching TRBD2. CDR1 and CDR2 (germline): MNHNS, SASEGT. The CDR3 runs 15 residues. Trimming removed 5 bases from V and 3 bases from J; junction bases left unmatched: 3. The CDR3 sequence: CASSFGTSGGYEQYF. As DNA, the CDR3 is TGTGCCAGCAGTTTCGGGACTAGCGGGGGCTACGAGCAGTACTTC.

Comments on this clonotype: Because it lacks the conserved phenylalanine or tryptophan at the end, this CDR3 is likely a read error. The genes are TRBV7-2 and TRBJ1-6; TRBD1 is a possible D gene (6 bases). Germline-derived CDR1 and CDR2 are SGHTA and FQGNSA. The CDR3 is 16 residues long. In DNA, the CDR3 is TGTGCCAGCAGCCTAGCGGGGGGCGGGGGTACTTCACCCCTCCACCTT. Protein sequence: CASSLAGGGGTSPLHL.

The table lists this clonotype with many counts. The rearrangement uses TRBV4-3 and TRBJ2-5; 7 positions match TRBD2. With 0 bases clipped from V and 0 bases from J, the junction kept 4 bases outside the gene matches. Germline V CDR1 and CDR2: LGHNA, YSLEER. The CDR3 extends over 16 amino acids. CDR3 DNA sequence: TGCGCCAGCAGCCAAGACCCCCGGGAGGACCAAGAGACCCAGTACTTC. Translated: CASSQDPREDQETQYF.

This chain joins TRBV29-1 and TRBJ1-1, with a tentative D call TRBD1 (5 bases). Germline V CDR1 and CDR2: SQVTM, ANQGSEA. Trimming removed 6 bases from V and 0 bases from J, with 11 bases in between. CDR3 length: 13 residues. CDR3 sequence: CSVRGQVNTEAFF. Here the CDR3 DNA reads TGCAGCGTGAGAGGACAAGTGAACACTGAAGCTTTCTTT. Combining the CDR3 with reference TRBV29-1 and TRBJ1-1 gives the whole variable domain SAVISQKPSRDICQRGTSLTIQCQVDSQVTMMFWYRQQPGQSLTLIATANQGSEATYESGFVIDKFPISRPNLTFSTLTVSNMSPEDSSIYLCSVRGQVNTEAFFGQGTRLTVV.

The chain uses TRBV12-3 or TRBV12-4 and TRBJ1-6; D uncertain. The CDR3 is made up of 12 amino acids. V lost 5 bases and J lost 9, with 8 bases in between. DNA of the CDR3: TGTGCCAGCAGTCTCAGCAGTTCACCCCTCCACTTT. This codes for CASSLSSSPLHF.

This clonotype was detected only once. The J gene is TRBJ2-7, the V gene TRBV2; 9 nucleotides line up with TRBD1. The CDR3 runs 15 residues. V shed 6 bases, J shed 2 bases, and the junction held 8 bases outside the gene matches. Germline values: CDR1 SNHLY, CDR2 FYNNEI. Here the CDR3 reads CASSLPRDRAYEQYF. CDR3 coding DNA: TGTGCCAGCAGCTTACCCCGGGACAGGGCCTACGAGCAGTACTTC.

The chain couples TRBV10-3 to TRBJ2-7, with D possibly matching TRBD1 (6 bases). Trimming left V 5 bases short and J 4 bases short, with 12 bases between. The CDR3 has 13 amino acids. Germline CDR1 and CDR2: ENHRY and SYGVKD. Written as DNA, the CDR3 is TGTGCCATCAGTCAGGGGAGTCGGTACGAGCAGTACGTC. This codes for CAISQGSRYEQYV.

In its sample, this clonotype was seen once. The genes are TRBV20-1 and TRBJ2-3; D is unresolved. CDR1 DFQATT and CDR2 SNEGSKA come from the germline V gene (reference sequence). The CDR3 has 13 residues. Deletions cut 3 bases from V and 2 bases from J, with 9 bases between. The CDR3 region has the DNA TGCAGTGCTAGGGGGAACCCCACAGATACGCAGTATTTT. Its translation: CSARGNPTDTQYF.

This sequence joins TRBV2 and TRBJ2-7; D unclear. The CDR3 has 11 residues. The V gene lost 6 bases and the J gene lost 9 bases, with 12 bases spanning the gap. Germline V gene sequence: CDR1 SNHLY, CDR2 FYNNEI. The DNA of the CDR3 is TGTGCCAGCAGCCGAAACGCGGTGCAGTACTTC. Translating gives CASSRNAVQYF. The full variable domain, with the rest looked up from reference TRBV2 and TRBJ2-7, is EPEVTQTPSHQVTQMGQEVILRCVPISNHLYFYWYRQILGQKVEFLVSFYNNEISEKSEIFDDQFSVERPDGSNFTLKIRSTKLEDSAMYFCASSRNAVQYFGPGTRLTVT.

The CDR3 sequence: CASSVHGSDTEAFF. DNA of the CDR3: TGTGCCAGCAGTGTGCACGGTTCGGACACTGAAGCTTTCTTT. The gene calls are TRBV25-1 and TRBJ1-1; no firm D call. This CDR3 is built from 14 residues. Per germline, CDR1 MGHDK and CDR2 SYGVNS. The ends were cut back, 4 bases at V and 3 bases at J, with 12 bases in the middle.

This clonotype was seen a handful of times. CDR3 nucleotide sequence: TGCAGCACCGGGACGGAGACCTACAATGAGCAGTTCTTC. Its protein product is CSTGTETYNEQFF. V gene TRBV29-1 combines with J gene TRBJ2-1; D is possibly TRBD1 or TRBD2 (5 bases each). Germline V gives CDR1 SQVTM, CDR2 ANQGSEA. CDR3 size: 13 residues. V was pared by 8 bases and J by 2 bases, with 13 bases between.

This clonotype turned up a few times. The rearrangement links TRBV19 to TRBJ1-2, with 7 nucleotides matching TRBD1. CDR3 length: 15 amino acids. V dropped 5 bases and J dropped 4; count of bases not matched to a gene: 10. Germline V gives CDR1 LNHDA, CDR2 SQIVND (reference sequence). This CDR3 is CASSSHLGQAYGYTF. For the CDR3, the DNA is TGTGCCAGTAGTTCTCATCTTGGACAGGCCTATGGCTACACCTTC.